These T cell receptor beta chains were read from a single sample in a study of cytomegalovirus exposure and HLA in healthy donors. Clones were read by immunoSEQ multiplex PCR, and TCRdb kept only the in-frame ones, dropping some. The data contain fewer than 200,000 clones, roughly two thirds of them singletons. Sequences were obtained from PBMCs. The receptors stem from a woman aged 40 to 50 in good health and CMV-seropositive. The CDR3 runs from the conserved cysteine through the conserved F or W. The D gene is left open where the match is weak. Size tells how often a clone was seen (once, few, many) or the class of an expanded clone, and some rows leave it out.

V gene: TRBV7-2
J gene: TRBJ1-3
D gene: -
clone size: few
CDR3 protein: CASSFLAAGNTIYF
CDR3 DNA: TGTGCCAGCAGCTTTTTGGCTGCCGGAAACACCATATATTTT

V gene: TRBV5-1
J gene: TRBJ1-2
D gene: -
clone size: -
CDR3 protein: CASSKDRGYGYPF
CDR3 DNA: TGCGCCAGCAGCAAGGACAGAGGATATGGCTACCCCTTC

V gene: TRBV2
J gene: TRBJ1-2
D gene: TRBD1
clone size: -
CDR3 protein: CASSEGQGKLGYTF
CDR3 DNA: TGTGCCAGCAGTGAAGGACAGGGAAAACTCGGCTACACCTTC

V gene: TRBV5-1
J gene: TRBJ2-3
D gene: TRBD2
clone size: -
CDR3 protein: CASSGGTSGSSTQYF
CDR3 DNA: TGCGCCAGCAGCGGGGGGACTAGCGGGAGCAGTACGCAGTATTTT

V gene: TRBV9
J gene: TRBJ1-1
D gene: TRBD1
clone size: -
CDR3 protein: CASSPLQGQGTEAFF
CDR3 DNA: TGTGCCAGCAGCCCCCTACAGGGGCAGGGCACTGAAGCTTTCTTT

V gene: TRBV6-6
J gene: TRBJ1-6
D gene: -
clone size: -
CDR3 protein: CASSYDPGEAPLHF
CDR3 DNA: TGTGCCAGCAGTTACGATCCCGGGGAGGCACCCCTCCACTTT

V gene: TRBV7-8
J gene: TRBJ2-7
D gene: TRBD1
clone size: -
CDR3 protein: CASSYQRDRVSEQYF
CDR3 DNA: TGTGCCAGCAGCTATCAAAGGGACAGGGTAAGCGAGCAGTACTTC

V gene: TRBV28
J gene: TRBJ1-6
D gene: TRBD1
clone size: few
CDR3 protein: CASSLPRGHGSPLHF
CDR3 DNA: TGTGCCAGCAGTCTTCCCAGGGGGCACGGTTCACCCCTCCACTTT

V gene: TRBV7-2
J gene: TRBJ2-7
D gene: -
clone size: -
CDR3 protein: CASSKSREQSYEQYF
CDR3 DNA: TGTGCCAGCAGCAAGTCCCGGGAGCAATCCTACGAGCAGTACTTC

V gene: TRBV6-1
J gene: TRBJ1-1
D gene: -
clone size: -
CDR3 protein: CASRQRRLNTEAFF
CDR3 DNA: TGTGCCAGCAGGCAGAGGAGATTGAACACTGAAGCTTTCTTT

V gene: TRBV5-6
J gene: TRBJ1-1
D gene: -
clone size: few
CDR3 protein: CASSLANTEAFF
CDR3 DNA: TGTGCCAGCAGCTTGGCTAACACTGAAGCTTTCTTT

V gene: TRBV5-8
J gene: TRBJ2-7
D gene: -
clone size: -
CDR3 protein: CASSRQATYEQYF
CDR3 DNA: TGTGCCAGCAGCCGACAGGCGACCTACGAGCAGTACTTC

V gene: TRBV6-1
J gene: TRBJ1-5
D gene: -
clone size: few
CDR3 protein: CASSESSVYSNQPQHF
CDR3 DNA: TGTGCCAGCAGTGAATCGTCAGTTTATAGCAATCAGCCCCAGCATTTT

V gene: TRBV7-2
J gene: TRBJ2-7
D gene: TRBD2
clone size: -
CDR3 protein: CASSSYTSGSYEQYF
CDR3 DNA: TGTGCCAGCAGCTCCTACACTAGCGGCTCCTACGAGCAGTACTTC

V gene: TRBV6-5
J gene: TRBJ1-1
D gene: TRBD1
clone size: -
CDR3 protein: CASSQGGEAFF
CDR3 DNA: TGTGCCAGCAGTCAGGGGGGCGAAGCTTTCTTT

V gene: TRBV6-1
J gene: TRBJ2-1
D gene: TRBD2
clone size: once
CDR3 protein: CASSGGGRAGNEQFF
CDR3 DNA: TGTGCCAGCAGTGGGGGCGGGAGGGCGGGAAATGAGCAGTTCTTC

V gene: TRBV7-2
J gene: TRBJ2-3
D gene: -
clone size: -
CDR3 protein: CASSLVHLTTDTQYF
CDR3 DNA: TGTGCCAGCAGCTTAGTTCATCTTACAACAGATACGCAGTATTTT

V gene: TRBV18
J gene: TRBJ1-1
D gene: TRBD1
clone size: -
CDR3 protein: CASSPGQGRTEAFF
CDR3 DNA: TGTGCCAGCTCACCGGGACAGGGTCGCACTGAAGCTTTCTTT

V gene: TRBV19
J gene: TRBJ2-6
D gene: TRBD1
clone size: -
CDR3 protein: CASSIRTGSGANVLTF
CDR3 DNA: TGTGCCAGTAGTATACGGACAGGGTCTGGGGCCAACGTCCTGACTTTC

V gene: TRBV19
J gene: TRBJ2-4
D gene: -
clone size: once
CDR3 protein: CASSIAGGQNIQYF
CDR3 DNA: TGTGCCAGTAGTATAGCGGGGGGCCAAAACATTCAGTACTTC

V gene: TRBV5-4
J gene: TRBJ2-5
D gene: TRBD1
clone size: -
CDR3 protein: CASSSGDRGGTQYF
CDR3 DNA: TGTGCCAGCAGCTCCGGGGACAGGGGAGGGACCCAGTACTTC

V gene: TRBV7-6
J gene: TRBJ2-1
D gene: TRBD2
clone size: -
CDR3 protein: CASSPRAGDYNEQFF
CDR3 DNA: TGTGCCAGCAGCCCTCGGGCGGGAGATTACAATGAGCAGTTCTTC

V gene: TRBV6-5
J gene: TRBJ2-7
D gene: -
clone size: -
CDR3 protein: CASSYRDISYEQYF
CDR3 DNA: TGTGCCAGCAGTTACCGGGACATATCCTACGAGCAGTACTTC

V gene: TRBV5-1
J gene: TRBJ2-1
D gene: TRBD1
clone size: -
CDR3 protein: CASSPGTADNEQFF
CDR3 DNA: TGCGCCAGCAGCCCGGGGACAGCCGACAATGAGCAGTTCTTC

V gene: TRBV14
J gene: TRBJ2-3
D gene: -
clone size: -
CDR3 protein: CASSSTRPVYTDTQYF
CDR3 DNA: TGTGCCAGCAGCTCCACCCGACCCGTCTACACAGATACGCAGTATTTC

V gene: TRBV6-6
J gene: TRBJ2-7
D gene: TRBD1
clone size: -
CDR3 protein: CASSSQGAWEQYF
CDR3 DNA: TGTGCCAGCAGTTCCCAGGGGGCTTGGGAGCAGTACTTC

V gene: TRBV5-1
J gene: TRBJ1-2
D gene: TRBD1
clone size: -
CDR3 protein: CASSHDRDGYTF
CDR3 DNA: TGCGCCAGCAGCCACGACAGGGACGGCTACACCTTC